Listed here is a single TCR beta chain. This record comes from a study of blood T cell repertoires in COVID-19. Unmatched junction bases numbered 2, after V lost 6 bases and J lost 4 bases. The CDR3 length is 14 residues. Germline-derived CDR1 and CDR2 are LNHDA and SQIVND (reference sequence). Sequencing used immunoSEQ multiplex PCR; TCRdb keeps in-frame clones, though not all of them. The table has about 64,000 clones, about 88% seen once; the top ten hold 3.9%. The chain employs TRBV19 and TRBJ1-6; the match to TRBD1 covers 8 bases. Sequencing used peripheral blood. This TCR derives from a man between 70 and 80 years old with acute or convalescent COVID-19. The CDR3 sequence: CASRDRDYNSPLHF. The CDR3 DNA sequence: TGTGCCAGTAGGGACAGGGATTATAATTCACCCCTCCACTTT.